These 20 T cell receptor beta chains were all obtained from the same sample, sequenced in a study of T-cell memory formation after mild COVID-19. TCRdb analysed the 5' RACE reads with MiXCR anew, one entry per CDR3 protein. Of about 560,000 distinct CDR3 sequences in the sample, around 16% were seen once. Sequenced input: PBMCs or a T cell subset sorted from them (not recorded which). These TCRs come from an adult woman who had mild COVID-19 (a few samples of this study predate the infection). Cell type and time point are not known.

DNA of the CDR3: TGCAGCGTAGGCAGACCTGAGCAGTTCTTC. It is translated as CSVGRPEQFF. This chain connects TRBV29-1 to TRBJ2-1, with D unresolved. The CDR3 is made up of 10 amino acids. Trimming cost V 6 bases and J 9 bases, with 9 bases left between them. The germline CDR1 and CDR2 sequences are SQVTM and ANQGSEA.

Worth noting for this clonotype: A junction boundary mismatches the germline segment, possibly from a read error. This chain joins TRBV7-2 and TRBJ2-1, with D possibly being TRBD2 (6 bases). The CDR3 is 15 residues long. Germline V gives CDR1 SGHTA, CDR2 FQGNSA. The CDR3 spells CASSIAGNSYNEQLF. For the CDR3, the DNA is TGTGCCAGCAGCATCGCGGGGAACTCCTACAATGAGCAGTTATTC. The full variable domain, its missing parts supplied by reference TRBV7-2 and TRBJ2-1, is GAGVSQSPSNKVTEKGKDVELRCDPISGHTALYWYRQSLGQGLEFLIYFQGNSAPDKSGLPSDRFSAERTGGSVSTLTIQRTQQEDSAVYLCASSIAGNSYNEQLFGPGTRLTVL.

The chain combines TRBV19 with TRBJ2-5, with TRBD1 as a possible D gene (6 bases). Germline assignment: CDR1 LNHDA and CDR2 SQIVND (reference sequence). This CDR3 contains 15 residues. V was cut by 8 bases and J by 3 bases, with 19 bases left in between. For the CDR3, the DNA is TGTGCCAGTTCACAGGCCACCTGGACAGAAGAGACCCAGTACTTC. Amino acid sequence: CASSQATWTEETQYF.

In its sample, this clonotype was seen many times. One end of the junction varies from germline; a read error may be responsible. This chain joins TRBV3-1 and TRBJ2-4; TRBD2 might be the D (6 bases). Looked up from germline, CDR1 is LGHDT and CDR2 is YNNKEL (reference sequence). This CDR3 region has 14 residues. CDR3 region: CASSQEGSGLPLDF. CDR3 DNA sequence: TGTGCCAGCAGCCAAGAAGGTAGCGGACTCCCACTGGACTTC.

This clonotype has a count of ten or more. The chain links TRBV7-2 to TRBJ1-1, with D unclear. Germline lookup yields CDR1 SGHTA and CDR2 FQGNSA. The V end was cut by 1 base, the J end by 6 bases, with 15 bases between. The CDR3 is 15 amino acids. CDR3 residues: CASSLEVVGIAEAFF. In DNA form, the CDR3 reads TGTGCCAGCAGCTTAGAAGTGGTTGGGATCGCTGAAGCTTTCTTT.

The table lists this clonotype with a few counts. The DNA of the CDR3 is TGTGCCAGCAGTACCCGGGACAGGGCTAACTATGGCTACACCTTC. This translates into CASSTRDRANYGYTF. The V gene is TRBV6-5, the J gene TRBJ1-2, with 9 nucleotides matching TRBD1. V was clipped by 5 bases and J by 0 bases; unmatched bases: 4. Germline lookup yields CDR1 MNHEY and CDR2 SVGAGI. The CDR3 spans 15 residues.

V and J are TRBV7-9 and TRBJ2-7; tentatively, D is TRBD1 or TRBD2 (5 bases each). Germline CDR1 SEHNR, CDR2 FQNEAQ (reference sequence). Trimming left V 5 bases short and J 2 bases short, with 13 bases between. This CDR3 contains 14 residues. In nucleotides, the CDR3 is TGTGCCAGCAGCCCTGTGGGACGGGCCTACGAGCAGTACTTC. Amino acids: CASSPVGRAYEQYF.

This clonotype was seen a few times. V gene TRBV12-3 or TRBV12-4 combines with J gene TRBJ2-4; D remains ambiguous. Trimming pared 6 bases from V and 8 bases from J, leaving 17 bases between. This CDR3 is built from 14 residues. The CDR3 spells CASSFSTRGDIQYF. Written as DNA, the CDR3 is TGTGCCAGCAGCTTCTCGACCCGTGGGGACATTCAGTACTTC.

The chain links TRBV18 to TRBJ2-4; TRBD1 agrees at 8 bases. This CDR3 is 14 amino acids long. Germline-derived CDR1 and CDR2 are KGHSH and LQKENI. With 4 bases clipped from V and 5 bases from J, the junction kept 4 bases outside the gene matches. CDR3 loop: CASSLTGVENIQYF. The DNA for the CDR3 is TGTGCCAGCTCACTGACAGGGGTCGAAAACATTCAGTACTTC.

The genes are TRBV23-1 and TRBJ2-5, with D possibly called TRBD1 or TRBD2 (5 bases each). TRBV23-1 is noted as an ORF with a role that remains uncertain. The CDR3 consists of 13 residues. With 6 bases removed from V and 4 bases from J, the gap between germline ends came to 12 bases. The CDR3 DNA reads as TGCGCCAGCAGGAGGGTAGGGGTAGAGACCCAGTACTTC. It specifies CASRRVGVETQYF.

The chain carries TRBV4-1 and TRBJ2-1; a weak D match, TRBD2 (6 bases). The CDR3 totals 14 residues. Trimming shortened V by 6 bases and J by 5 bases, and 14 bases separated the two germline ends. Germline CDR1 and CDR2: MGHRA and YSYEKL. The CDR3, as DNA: TGCGCCAGCAGTTGGAGACTAGAACACAATGAGCAGTTCTTC. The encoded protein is CASSWRLEHNEQFF.

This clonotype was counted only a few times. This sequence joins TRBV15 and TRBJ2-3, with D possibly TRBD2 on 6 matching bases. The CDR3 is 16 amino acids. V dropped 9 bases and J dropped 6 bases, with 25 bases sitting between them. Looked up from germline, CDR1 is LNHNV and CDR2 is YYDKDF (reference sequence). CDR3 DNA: TGTGCCACATCTCAGGAGCCGGGGGATCCCGGGGATACGCAGTATTTT. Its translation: CATSQEPGDPGDTQYF.

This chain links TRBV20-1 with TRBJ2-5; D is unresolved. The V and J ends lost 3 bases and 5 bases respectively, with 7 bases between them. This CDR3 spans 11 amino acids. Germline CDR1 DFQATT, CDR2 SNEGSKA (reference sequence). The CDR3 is CSASSEETQYF. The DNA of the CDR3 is TGCAGTGCTAGTAGTGAGGAGACCCAGTACTTC.

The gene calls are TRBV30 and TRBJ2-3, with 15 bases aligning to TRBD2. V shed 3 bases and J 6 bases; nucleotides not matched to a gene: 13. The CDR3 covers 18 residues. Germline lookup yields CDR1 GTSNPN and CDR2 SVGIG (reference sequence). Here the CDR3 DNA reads TGTGCCTGGAGCCTACCGGGACTAGCGGGAGGAATTAGGGATACGCAGTATTTT. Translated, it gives CAWSLPGLAGGIRDTQYF. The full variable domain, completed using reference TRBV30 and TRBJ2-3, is SQTIHQWPATLVQPVGSPLSLECTVEGTSNPNLYWYRQAAGRGLQLLFYSVGIGQISSEVPQNLSASRPQDRQFILSSKKLLLSDSGFYLCAWSLPGLAGGIRDTQYFGPGTRLTVL.

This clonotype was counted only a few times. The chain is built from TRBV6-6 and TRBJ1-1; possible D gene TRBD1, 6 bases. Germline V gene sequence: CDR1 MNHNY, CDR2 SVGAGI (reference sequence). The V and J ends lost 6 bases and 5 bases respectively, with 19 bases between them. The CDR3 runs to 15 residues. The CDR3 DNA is TGTGCCAGCAGCAAAAGAGTCGGGGGGCCGACTGAAGCTTTCTTT. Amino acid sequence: CASSKRVGGPTEAFF.

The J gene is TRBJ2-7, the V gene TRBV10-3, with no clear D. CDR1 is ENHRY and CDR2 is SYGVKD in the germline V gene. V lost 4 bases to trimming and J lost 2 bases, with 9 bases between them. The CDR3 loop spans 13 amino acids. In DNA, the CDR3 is TGTGCCATCAGTGTAACAGAGACCTACGAGCAGTACTTC. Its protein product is CAISVTETYEQYF.

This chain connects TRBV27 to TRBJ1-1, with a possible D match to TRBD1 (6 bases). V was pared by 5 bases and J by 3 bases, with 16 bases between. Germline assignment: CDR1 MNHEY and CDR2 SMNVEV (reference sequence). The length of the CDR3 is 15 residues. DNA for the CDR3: TGTGCCAGCAGTCCCCTTCGGGGGGGGCACACTGAAGCTTTCTTT. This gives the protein CASSPLRGGHTEAFF.

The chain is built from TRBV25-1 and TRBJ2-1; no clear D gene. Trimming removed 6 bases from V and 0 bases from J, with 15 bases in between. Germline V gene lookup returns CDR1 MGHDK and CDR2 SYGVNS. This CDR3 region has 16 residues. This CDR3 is CASRVCGASSYNEQFF. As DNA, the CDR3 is TGTGCCAGCAGAGTGTGTGGCGCCAGCTCCTACAATGAGCAGTTCTTC.

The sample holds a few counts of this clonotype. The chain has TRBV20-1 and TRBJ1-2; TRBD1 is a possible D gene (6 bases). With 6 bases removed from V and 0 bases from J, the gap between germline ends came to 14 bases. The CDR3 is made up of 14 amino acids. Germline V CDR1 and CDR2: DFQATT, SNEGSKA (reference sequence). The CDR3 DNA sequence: TGCAGTGCCTCCGGACAGAGAGCTAACTATGGCTACACCTTC. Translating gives CSASGQRANYGYTF.

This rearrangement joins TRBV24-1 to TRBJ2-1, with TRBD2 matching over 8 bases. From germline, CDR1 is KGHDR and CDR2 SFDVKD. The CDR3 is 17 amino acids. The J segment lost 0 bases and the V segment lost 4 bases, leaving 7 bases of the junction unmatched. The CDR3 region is CATSDHIAGNSYNEQFF. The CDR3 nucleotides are TGTGCCACCAGTGACCACATAGCGGGAAACTCCTACAATGAGCAGTTCTTC.